This TCR beta chain derives from a study of blood T cells in healthy people across ages. The CDR3 extends over 16 amino acids. Germline V gene data show CDR1 as PRHDT and CDR2 as FYEKMQ (reference sequence). The J segment lost 6 bases and the V segment lost 4 bases, leaving 13 bases of the junction unmatched. A J-beta primer mix and a sample-barcoded 5' primer were used in a second PCR of about 7 to 12 cycles. Every individual sample yielded 2.5 million or more paired-end reads (each containing CDR3). Each CDR3 protein is one row after TCRdb ran MiXCR on the 5' RACE reads. The data show roughly 930,000 distinct CDR3 sequences, about 48% seen once. The sample holds a few counts of this clonotype. PBMCs were isolated at a quantity of at least 6 million per sample.

The V gene is TRBV13, the J gene TRBJ2-7; 9 nucleotides agree with TRBD1. The receptor's source is a man aged 25 to 40 in good health. Source material: blood. The CDR3 bases are TGTGCCAGCAGCTCCCCTGGGGGACAGGGTTCGATCGAGCAGTACTTC. This codes for CASSSPGGQGSIEQYF.